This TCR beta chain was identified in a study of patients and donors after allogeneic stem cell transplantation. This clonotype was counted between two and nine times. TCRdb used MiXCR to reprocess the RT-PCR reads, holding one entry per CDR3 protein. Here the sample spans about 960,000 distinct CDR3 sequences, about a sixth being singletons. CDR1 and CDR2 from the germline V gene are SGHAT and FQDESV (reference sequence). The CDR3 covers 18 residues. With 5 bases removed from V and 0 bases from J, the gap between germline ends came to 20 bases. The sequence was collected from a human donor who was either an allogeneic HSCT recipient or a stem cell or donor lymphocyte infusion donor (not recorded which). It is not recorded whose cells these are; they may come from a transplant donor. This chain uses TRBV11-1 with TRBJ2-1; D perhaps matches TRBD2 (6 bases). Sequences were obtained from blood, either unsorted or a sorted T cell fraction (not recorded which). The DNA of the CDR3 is TGTGCCAGCAGCCTCCCTGGGGGACTTGCGATCTCCTACAATGAGCAGTTCTTC. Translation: CASSLPGGLAISYNEQFF. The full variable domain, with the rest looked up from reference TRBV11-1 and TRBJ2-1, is EAEVAQSPRYKITEKSQAVAFWCDPISGHATLYWYRQILGQGPELLVQFQDESVVDDSQLPKDRFSAERLKGVDSTLKIQPAELGDSAMYLCASSLPGGLAISYNEQFFGPGTRLTVL.